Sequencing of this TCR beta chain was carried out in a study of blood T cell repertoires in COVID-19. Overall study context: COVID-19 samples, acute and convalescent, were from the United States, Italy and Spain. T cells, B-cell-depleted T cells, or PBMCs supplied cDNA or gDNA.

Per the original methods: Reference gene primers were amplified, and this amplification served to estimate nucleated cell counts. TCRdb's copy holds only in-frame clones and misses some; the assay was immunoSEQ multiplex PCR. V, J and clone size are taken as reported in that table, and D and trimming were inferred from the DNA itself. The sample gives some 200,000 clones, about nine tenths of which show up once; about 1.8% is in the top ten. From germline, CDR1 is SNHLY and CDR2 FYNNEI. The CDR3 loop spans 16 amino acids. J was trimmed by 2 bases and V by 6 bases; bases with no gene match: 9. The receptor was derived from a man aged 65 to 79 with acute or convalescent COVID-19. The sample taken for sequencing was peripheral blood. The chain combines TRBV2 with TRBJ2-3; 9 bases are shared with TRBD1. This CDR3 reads CASRGRGQGYTDTQYF. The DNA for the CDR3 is TGTGCCAGCAGAGGACGGGGACAGGGATACACAGATACGCAGTATTTT.